This T cell receptor beta chain appears in the sequencing data of a study of blood T cell repertoires in COVID-19. Germline CDR1 is SGHRS and CDR2 is YFSETQ. Trimming cost V 9 bases and J 0 bases; bases outside gene matches: 14. The CDR3 spans 18 residues. Enrolled through a virtual design, the participants were between roughly 18 and 90 years of age and came from about two dozen US areas. Cohort assignment relied on participant-reported clinical history. Methods used by the authors: Quantification of nucleated cells was approximated via reference gene primer amplification. Clones were sequenced by immunoSEQ multiplex PCR, and TCRdb holds only the in-frame ones, with some missing. The D gene and trimming were derived from the DNA, and the V and J assignments and clone size from that table. Counted here are under 350,000 clones, 70% to 90% occurring once; the ten biggest clones make up about 4%.

The source of this sequence is a woman aged 40 to 50 with acute COVID-19. The J gene is TRBJ1-4, the V gene TRBV5-1, with 10 bases that match TRBD1. Sequencing used PBMCs or T cells enriched from blood (not recorded which). The chain's CDR3 is CATRAGTGAVTTNEKLFF. As DNA, the CDR3 is TGCGCCACGAGGGCGGGGACAGGGGCCGTAACAACTAATGAAAAACTGTTTTTT. The full variable domain, completed using reference TRBV5-1 and TRBJ1-4, is KAGVTQTPRYLIKTRGQQVTLSCSPISGHRSVSWYQQTPGQGLQFLFEYFSETQRNKGNFPGRFSGRQFSNSRSEMNVSTLELGDSALYLCATRAGTGAVTTNEKLFFGSGTQLSVL.